The entry below describes one T cell receptor beta chain. Recovered status in Cohort 3 required two negative PCRs, clearance, or symptom resolution. CDR1 SGHTS and CDR2 YDEGEE come from the germline V gene. After removal of 1 base from V and 2 bases from J, the junction contained 2 bases not matched to a gene. CDR3 length: 15 amino acids. This specimen comes from a study of blood T cell repertoires in COVID-19. In the study overall: Donors in the United States, Italy and Spain gave samples during acute or convalescent COVID-19. PBMCs, B-cell-depleted T cells, or T cells were the source of the cDNA or gDNA that made up the material.

Authors' analysis steps: Nucleated cell number was recorded as an estimate derived from reference gene primer amplification. Sequencing was performed with immunoSEQ multiplex PCR; in TCRdb, only in-frame clones are kept and a portion is missing. The DNA gave D and trimming, while V, J and clone size come from that table. Of a few hundred thousand clones in the sample, 88% are singletons; the top ten hold more than 0.95%. The chain recombines TRBV5-8 with TRBJ1-4, with 7 bases identical to TRBD1. The sequence came from a woman under 30 who had recovered from COVID-19. Sequenced: PBMCs or T cells enriched from blood (not recorded which). This CDR3 is CASSLRQGTNEKLFF. The CDR3 DNA reads as TGTGCCAGCAGCTTGCGACAGGGTACTAATGAAAAACTGTTTTTT.